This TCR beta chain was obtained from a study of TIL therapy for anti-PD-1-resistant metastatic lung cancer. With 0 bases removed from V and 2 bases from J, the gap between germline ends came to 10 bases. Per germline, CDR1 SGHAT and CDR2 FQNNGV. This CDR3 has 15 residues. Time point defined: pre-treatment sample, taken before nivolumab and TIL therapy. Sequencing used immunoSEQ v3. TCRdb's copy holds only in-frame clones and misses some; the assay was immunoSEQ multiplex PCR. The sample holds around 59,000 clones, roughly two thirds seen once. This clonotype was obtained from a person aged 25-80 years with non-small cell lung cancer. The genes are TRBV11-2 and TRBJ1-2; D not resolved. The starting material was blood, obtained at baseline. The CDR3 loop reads CASSLEAEYNYGYTF. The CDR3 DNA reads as TGTGCCAGCAGCTTAGAGGCAGAATACAACTATGGCTACACCTTC.